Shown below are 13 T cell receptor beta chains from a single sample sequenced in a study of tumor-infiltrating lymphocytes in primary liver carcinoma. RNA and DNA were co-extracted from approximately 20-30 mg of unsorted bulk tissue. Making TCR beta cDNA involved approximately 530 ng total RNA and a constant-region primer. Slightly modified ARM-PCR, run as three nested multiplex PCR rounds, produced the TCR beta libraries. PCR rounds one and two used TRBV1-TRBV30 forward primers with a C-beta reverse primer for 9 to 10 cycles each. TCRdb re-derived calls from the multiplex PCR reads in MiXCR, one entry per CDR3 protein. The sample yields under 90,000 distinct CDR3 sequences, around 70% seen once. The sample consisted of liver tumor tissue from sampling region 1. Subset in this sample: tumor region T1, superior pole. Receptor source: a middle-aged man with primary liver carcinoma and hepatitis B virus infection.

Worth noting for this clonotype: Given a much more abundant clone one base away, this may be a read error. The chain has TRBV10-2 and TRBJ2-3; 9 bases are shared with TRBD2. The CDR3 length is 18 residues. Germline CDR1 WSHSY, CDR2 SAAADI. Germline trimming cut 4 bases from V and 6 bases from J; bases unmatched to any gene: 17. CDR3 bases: TGCGCCAGCAGTGTAAGGGACTTCGCGGGAGGGCCTGGGGATACGCAGTATTTT. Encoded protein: CASSVRDFAGGPGDTQYF.

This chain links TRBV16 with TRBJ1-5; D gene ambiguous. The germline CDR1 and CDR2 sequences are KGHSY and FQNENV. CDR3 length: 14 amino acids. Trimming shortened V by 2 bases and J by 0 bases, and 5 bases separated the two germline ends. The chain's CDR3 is CASSQGFSNQPQHF. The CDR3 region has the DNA TGTGCCAGCAGCCAAGGTTTTAGCAATCAGCCCCAGCATTTT.

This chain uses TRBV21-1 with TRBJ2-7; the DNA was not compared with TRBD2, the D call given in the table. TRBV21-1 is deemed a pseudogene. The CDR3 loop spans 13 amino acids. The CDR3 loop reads CAMDLGLAYGQYF. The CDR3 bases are TGTGCCATGGACCTAGGACTAGCCTACGGGCAGTACTTC.

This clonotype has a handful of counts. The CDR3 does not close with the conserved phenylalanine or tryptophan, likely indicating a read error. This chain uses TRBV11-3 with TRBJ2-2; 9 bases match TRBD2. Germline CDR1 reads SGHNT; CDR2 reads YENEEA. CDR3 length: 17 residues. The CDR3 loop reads CAGSLGQTSGNTGELFL. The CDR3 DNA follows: TGTGCCGGCAGCTTAGGACAGACTAGCGGGAACACCGGGGAGCTGTTTCTT.

The CDR3 DNA reads TGTGCCAGCAGCTTAGCGCCTCGGAATACGCAGTATTTT. It encodes CASSLAPRNTQYF. This chain uses TRBV7-2 with TRBJ2-3; D is unclear. Between the trimmed V and J ends, which lost 0 bases and 7 bases, there was a span of 8 bases. This CDR3 is built from 13 residues. Germline V gene data show CDR1 as SGHTA and CDR2 as FQGNSA.

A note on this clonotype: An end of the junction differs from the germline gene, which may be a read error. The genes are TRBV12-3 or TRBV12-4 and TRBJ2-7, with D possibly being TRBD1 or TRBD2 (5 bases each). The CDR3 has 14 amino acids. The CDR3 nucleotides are TGTGCCAGGAGTACCCAAAACGGGGCCTACGAACAGTACTTC. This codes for CARSTQNGAYEQYF.

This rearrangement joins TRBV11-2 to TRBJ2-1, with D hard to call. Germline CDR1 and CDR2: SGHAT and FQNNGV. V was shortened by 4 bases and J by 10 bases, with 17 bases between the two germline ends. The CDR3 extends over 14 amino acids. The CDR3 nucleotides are TGTGCCAGCAGCTCCACTGCAGGCGGTTACGAGCAGTTCTTC. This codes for CASSSTAGGYEQFF.

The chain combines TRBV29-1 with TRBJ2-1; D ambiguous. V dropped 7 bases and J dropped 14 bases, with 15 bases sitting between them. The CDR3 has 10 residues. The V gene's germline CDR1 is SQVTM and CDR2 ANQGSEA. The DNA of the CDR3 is TGCAGCGGGTTAACAGAGGAGAAGTTCTTC. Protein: CSGLTEEKFF.

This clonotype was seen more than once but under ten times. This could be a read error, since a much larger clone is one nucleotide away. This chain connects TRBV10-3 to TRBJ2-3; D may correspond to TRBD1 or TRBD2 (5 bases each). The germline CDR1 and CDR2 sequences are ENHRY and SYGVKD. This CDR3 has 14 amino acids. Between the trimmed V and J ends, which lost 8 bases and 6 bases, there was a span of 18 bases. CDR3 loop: CAIGQRDPGDTQYF. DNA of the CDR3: TGTGCCATCGGCCAACGGGACCCAGGGGATACGCAGTATTTT.

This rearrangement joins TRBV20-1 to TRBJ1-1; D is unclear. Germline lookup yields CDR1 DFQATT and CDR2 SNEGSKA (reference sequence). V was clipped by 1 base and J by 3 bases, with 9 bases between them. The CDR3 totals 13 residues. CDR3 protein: CSARAPADTEAFF. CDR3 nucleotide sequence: TGCAGTGCTAGAGCCCCGGCGGACACTGAAGCTTTCTTT.

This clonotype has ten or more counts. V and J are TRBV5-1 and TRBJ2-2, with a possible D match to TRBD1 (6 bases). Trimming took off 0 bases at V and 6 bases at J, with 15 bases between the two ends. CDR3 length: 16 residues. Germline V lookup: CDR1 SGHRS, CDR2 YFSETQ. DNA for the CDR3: TGCGCCAGCAGCTTGGCCCGGGCAGGGGATGCCGGGGAGCTGTTTTTT. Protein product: CASSLARAGDAGELFF.

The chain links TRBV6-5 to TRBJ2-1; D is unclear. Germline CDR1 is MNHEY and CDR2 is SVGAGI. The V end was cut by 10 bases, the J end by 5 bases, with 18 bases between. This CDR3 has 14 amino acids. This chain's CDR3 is CANSYKRADNEQFF. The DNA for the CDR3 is TGTGCCAATAGTTACAAACGGGCGGACAATGAGCAGTTCTTC.

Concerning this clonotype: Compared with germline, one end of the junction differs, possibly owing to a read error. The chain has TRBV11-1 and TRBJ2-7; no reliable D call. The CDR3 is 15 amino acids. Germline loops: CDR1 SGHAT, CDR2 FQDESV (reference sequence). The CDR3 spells CASSLEAIMSYEQYF. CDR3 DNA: TGTGCCAGCAGCTTAGAGGCGATCATGTCCTACGAACAGTACTTC.